A single sample is the source of the 6 T cell receptor beta chains below, sequenced in a study of PD-1 blockade in classical Hodgkin lymphoma. Profiled with immunoSEQ multiplex PCR; TCRdb holds only in-frame clones, not every one. The sample consists of approximately 50,000 clones, about two thirds of them appearing once. Every single patient, without exception, relapsed after autologous stem cell transplantation, and brentuximab vedotin exposure varied. The sample in question was peripheral blood mononuclear cells (PBMCs), obtained before the second cycle of nivolumab. The receptors were sampled from a human donor with classical Hodgkin lymphoma.

The CDR3 loop is CASGLGTYEQYF. The CDR3 DNA sequence: TGTGCCAGCGGACTCGGGACCTACGAGCAGTACTTC. J is TRBJ2-7 and V is TRBV11-2; TRBD2 is a possible D gene (5 bases). The CDR3 totals 12 residues. Deletions cut 8 bases from V and 2 bases from J, with 10 bases between. Germline V gives CDR1 SGHAT, CDR2 FQNNGV.

This clone was detected only once. The V and J genes are TRBV28 and TRBJ2-2; the D is unclear. The V end was cut by 1 base, the J end by 4 bases, with 10 bases between. The CDR3 extends over 15 amino acids. Germline CDR1 reads MDHEN; CDR2 reads SYDVKM. The CDR3 DNA sequence: TGTGCCAGCAGTTTATTAAAGGGCGCCACCGGGGAGCTGTTTTTT. This codes for CASSLLKGATGELFF.

The chain couples TRBV19 to TRBJ2-7, with 7 bases fitting TRBD2. Germline V gene lookup returns CDR1 LNHDA and CDR2 SQIVND (reference sequence). Trimming took 5 bases from V and 2 from J; bases not matched to a gene: 9. This CDR3 region has 15 residues. CDR3 bases: TGTGCCAGTAGTCGACAGCGGGAAGGTACCTACGAGCAGTACTTC. Amino acids: CASSRQREGTYEQYF.

V and J are TRBV6-5 and TRBJ2-7, with 7 nucleotides matching TRBD2. V was clipped by 8 bases and J by 0 bases; unmatched bases: 10. The germline V gene has CDR1 MNHEY and CDR2 SVGAGI. The CDR3 spans 15 residues. CDR3 sequence: CASSQGRGSSYEQYF. As DNA, the CDR3 is TGTGCCAGCTCCCAGGGTCGCGGGAGCTCCTACGAGCAGTACTTC.

This chain links TRBV7-2 with TRBJ2-4; 8 nucleotides agree with TRBD2. V shed 4 bases and J 6 bases; nucleotides not matched to a gene: 8. This CDR3 comprises 15 residues. Per germline, CDR1 SGHTA and CDR2 FQGNSA. The CDR3 region has the DNA TGTGCCAGCAGCTCGGACGAGCGGGGGATAAACATTCAGTACTTC. This translates into CASSSDERGINIQYF. Combining the CDR3 with reference TRBV7-2 and TRBJ2-4 gives the whole variable domain GAGVSQSPSNKVTEKGKDVELRCDPISGHTALYWYRQSLGQGLEFLIYFQGNSAPDKSGLPSDRFSAERTGGSVSTLTIQRTQQEDSAVYLCASSSDERGINIQYFGAGTRLSVL.

This clone showed up just once. The chain is built from TRBV27 and TRBJ2-5, with TRBD2 matching 8 bases. The CDR3 has 15 residues. Looked up from germline, CDR1 is MNHEY and CDR2 is SMNVEV (reference sequence). V shed 3 bases and J 2 bases; nucleotides not matched to a gene: 5. In DNA form, the CDR3 reads TGTGCCAGCAGTTTGGCTAGCGGGTTACAAGAGACCCAGTACTTC. It translates to CASSLASGLQETQYF.